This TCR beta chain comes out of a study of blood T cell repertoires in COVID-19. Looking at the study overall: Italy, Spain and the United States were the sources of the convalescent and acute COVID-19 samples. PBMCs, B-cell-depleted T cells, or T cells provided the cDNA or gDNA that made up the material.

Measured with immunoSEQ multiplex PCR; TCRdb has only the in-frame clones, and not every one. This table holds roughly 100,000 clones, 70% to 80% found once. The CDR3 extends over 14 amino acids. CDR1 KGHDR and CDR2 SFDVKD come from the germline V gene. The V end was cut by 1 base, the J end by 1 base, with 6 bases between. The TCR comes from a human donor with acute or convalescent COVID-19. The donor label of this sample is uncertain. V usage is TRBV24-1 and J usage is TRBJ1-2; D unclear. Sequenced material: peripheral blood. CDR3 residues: CATSDFRVNYGYTF. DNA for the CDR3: TGTGCCACCAGTGATTTCCGGGTTAACTATGGCTACACCTTC.